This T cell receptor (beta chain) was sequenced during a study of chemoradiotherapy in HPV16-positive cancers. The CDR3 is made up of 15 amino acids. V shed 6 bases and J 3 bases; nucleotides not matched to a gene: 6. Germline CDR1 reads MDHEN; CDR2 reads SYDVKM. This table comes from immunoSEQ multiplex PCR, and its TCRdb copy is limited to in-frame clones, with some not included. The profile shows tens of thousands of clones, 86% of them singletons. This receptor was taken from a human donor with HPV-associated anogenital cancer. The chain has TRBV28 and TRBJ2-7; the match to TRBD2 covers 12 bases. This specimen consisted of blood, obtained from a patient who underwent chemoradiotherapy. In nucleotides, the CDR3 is TGTGCCAGCAGCCTGGGACTAGCGGGCGTCTACGAGCAGTACTTC. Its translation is CASSLGLAGVYEQYF.